Below are 9 T cell receptor beta chains sequenced from a single sample in a study of T-cell memory formation after mild COVID-19. TCRdb ran MiXCR on the 5' RACE reads and lists one entry per CDR3 protein. Counted here are roughly 340,000 distinct CDR3 sequences, roughly 19% occurring once; the ten biggest clones make up under 25%. Material for sequencing was PBMCs or a T cell subset sorted from them (not recorded which). These receptor sequences come from a man younger than 35 who had mild COVID-19 (a few samples of this study predate the infection). Cell type and time point are not known.

This chain connects TRBV7-3 to TRBJ2-3; D possibly uses TRBD1 or TRBD2 (5 bases each). Per germline, CDR1 SGHTA and CDR2 FQGTGA. The CDR3 contains 14 residues. V was cut by 4 bases and J by 6 bases, with 14 bases left in between. CDR3 in DNA: TGTGCCAGCAGCTCAAACCCGGGACCTGATACGCAGTATTTT. Translated, it gives CASSSNPGPDTQYF.

This rearrangement joins TRBV7-3 to TRBJ1-3; D is possibly TRBD1 (5 bases). Germline V gives CDR1 SGHTA, CDR2 FQGTGA. V was pared by 10 bases and J by 2 bases, with 12 bases between. The CDR3 sequence is 13 residues long. The CDR3 here is CAMTGGAGNTIYF. The CDR3, as DNA: TGTGCCATGACCGGGGGGGCTGGAAACACCATATATTTT.

The rearrangement links TRBV28 to TRBJ1-1, with D unresolved. V was clipped by 11 bases and J by 3 bases, with 16 bases between them. Germline loops: CDR1 MDHEN, CDR2 SYDVKM. The CDR3 totals 13 residues. CDR3 nucleotides: TGTGCCTCGAGGGTGGGCCTCCACACTGAAGCTTTCTTT. It yields the protein CASRVGLHTEAFF.

This clonotype was observed a few times. The chain carries TRBV10-3 and TRBJ1-6, with TRBD1 as a possible D gene (5 bases). There are 13 residues in the CDR3. From germline, CDR1 is ENHRY and CDR2 SYGVKD. V dropped 10 bases and J dropped 11 bases, with 18 bases sitting between them. The CDR3 bases are TGTGCCACTACCCAGGGCCGTACAACACCCCTCCACTTT. It translates to CATTQGRTTPLHF.

The chain uses TRBV7-3 and TRBJ2-3; TRBD2 aligns across 12 bases. There are 17 residues in the CDR3. V lost 2 bases, J lost 3 bases, and 6 bases stayed unmatched. Per the germline V gene, CDR1 is SGHTA and CDR2 is FQGTGA. CDR3: CASSLSPTSGGTDTQYF. The CDR3 DNA is TGTGCCAGCAGCTTATCACCGACTAGCGGGGGAACAGATACGCAGTATTTT.

The chain couples TRBV6-1 to TRBJ2-7; D may be TRBD1 (6 bases). In germline, CDR1 is MNHNS, CDR2 SASEGT. Deletions cut 1 base from V and 7 bases from J, with 14 bases between. The length of the CDR3 is 14 residues. The CDR3 sequence is CASSEDQGLGEQYF. The CDR3 DNA sequence: TGTGCCAGCAGTGAAGATCAGGGGCTGGGGGAGCAGTACTTC.

V usage is TRBV4-3 and J usage is TRBJ2-4; D is perhaps TRBD2 (7 bases). V was pared by 1 base and J by 11 bases, with 21 bases between. Germline loops: CDR1 LGHNA, CDR2 YSLEER. The CDR3 consists of 16 residues. CDR3 coding DNA: TGCGCCAGCAGCCAAGGTTTATGGGGGGGCCATGTGGTTCAGTACTTC. Its protein is CASSQGLWGGHVVQYF.

This clonotype has a handful of counts. V usage is TRBV28 and J usage is TRBJ1-1, with no clear D. CDR3 length: 16 amino acids. The germline CDR1 and CDR2 sequences are MDHEN and SYDVKM. Trimming took 5 bases from V and 0 from J, leaving 16 bases between them. The CDR3 here is CASSKNLGLVNTEAFF. The DNA of the CDR3 is TGTGCCAGCAGTAAAAATTTAGGGTTAGTGAACACTGAAGCTTTCTTT.

This clonotype was seen many times. The CDR3 protein is CASRRTGNYGYTF. The CDR3 region has the DNA TGTGCCAGCAGGCGGACGGGAAACTATGGCTACACCTTC. The rearrangement uses TRBV6-5 and TRBJ1-2, with unresolved D. Germline V lookup: CDR1 MNHEY, CDR2 SVGAGI. The CDR3 totals 13 residues. The germline V and J ends were trimmed by 6 bases and 2 bases, with 10 bases remaining between them.